One sample yielded the 30 T cell receptor beta chains listed below, sequenced in a study of blood T cells in healthy people across ages. For the second PCR, which ran for about 6 to 12 cycles, a sample-barcoded 5' primer and a J-beta primer mix were used. A single record per CDR3 protein comes from TCRdb applying MiXCR to the 5' RACE reads. Among approximately 800,000 distinct CDR3 sequences, about 55% were seen once, and the ten largest hold approximately 41%. Sequencing input: blood. The source is a man older than 75 in good health.

The chain joins TRBV6-2 or TRBV6-3 to TRBJ2-3; tentative D call: TRBD1 (6 bases). The germline CDR1 and CDR2 sequences are MNHEY and SVGEGT. V was trimmed by 5 bases and J by 6 bases, leaving 21 bases between them. The CDR3 is made up of 16 amino acids. DNA for the CDR3: TGTGCCAGCAGTCTCACCGTGGACAGCCCAGCGGATACGCAGTATTTT. Translation gives CASSLTVDSPADTQYF.

The chain combines TRBV20-1 with TRBJ1-6, with D possibly TRBD1 on 5 matching bases. V shed 0 bases and J shed 7 bases, with 10 bases lying between them. Germline V gene data show CDR1 as DFQATT and CDR2 as SNEGSKA (reference sequence). CDR3 size: 14 residues. Written as DNA, the CDR3 is TGCAGTGCTAGAGATCAGGGACGAAATTCACCCCTCCACTTT. Translation gives CSARDQGRNSPLHF.

This rearrangement joins TRBV11-2 to TRBJ2-5, with a tentative D call TRBD1 (6 bases). This CDR3 contains 14 residues. With 3 bases removed from V and 5 bases from J, the gap between germline ends came to 13 bases. Per germline, CDR1 SGHAT and CDR2 FQNNGV. The chain's CDR3 is CASSLQGFAETQYF. CDR3 coding DNA: TGTGCCAGCAGCTTGCAGGGGTTCGCTGAGACCCAGTACTTC.

This chain links TRBV2 with TRBJ2-7, with D maybe TRBD2 (7 bases). V lost 6 bases and J 7 bases, leaving 19 bases between the germline ends. Germline lookup yields CDR1 SNHLY and CDR2 FYNNEI. This CDR3 has 14 amino acids. The CDR3 DNA follows: TGTGCCAGCAGCAAGGGGGGGTTTAACAATGAGCAGTACTTC. Translating it yields CASSKGGFNNEQYF.

The V and J genes are TRBV10-3 and TRBJ2-3; D perhaps matches TRBD2 (6 bases). This CDR3 is 15 amino acids long. Germline values: CDR1 ENHRY, CDR2 SYGVKD. Trimming removed 8 bases from V and 2 bases from J, with 17 bases in between. Here the CDR3 DNA reads TGTGCCATCGGGGCTGGCGGGACCTCCACAGATACGCAGTATTTT. It translates to CAIGAGGTSTDTQYF.

This clonotype occurred many times. This chain uses TRBV3-1 with TRBJ1-6; no definite D call. The CDR3 runs to 13 residues. V lost 0 bases, J lost 14 bases, and 11 bases lay in between. Germline V gene sequence: CDR1 LGHDT, CDR2 YNNKEL (reference sequence). The CDR3 sequence: CASSQDQSGTLHF. The CDR3 DNA follows: TGTGCCAGCAGCCAAGATCAATCGGGCACCCTCCACTTT.

The V call is TRBV5-1, the J call TRBJ2-3, with 10 bases aligning to TRBD2. Trimming took 3 bases from V and 1 from J; bases not matched to a gene: 5. The CDR3 is 16 residues long. From germline, CDR1 is SGHRS and CDR2 YFSETQ. CDR3 sequence: CASSWGLAPGTDTQYF. CDR3 nucleotide sequence: TGCGCCAGCAGCTGGGGACTAGCGCCCGGCACAGATACGCAGTATTTT.

This clonotype has a single count. The CDR3 is CSAPRDPGRYAYF. DNA of the CDR3: TGCAGTGCTCCACGGGACCCAGGCAGATACGCGTATTTT. The chain carries TRBV20-1 and TRBJ2-3; D may match TRBD1 or TRBD2 (5 bases each). V was shortened by 5 bases and J by 14 bases, with 23 bases between the two germline ends. Germline V gene lookup returns CDR1 DFQATT and CDR2 SNEGSKA (reference sequence). The CDR3 runs 13 residues.

This clonotype was seen only once. The CDR3 DNA reads TGTGCCAGCAGTCCTACGGGAGAATCCTACTCCTACGAGCAGTACTTC. It specifies CASSPTGESYSYEQYF. The rearrangement joins TRBV28 to TRBJ2-7, with D maybe TRBD2 (6 bases). CDR1 and CDR2 (germline): MDHEN, SYDVKM. The CDR3 length is 16 residues. The ends were cut back, 5 bases at V and 0 bases at J, with 17 bases in the middle.

CDR3 nucleotides: TGCGCCAGCAGCTTGGAAGCGGTGAGCTCCTACGAGCAGTACTTC. This gives the protein CASSLEAVSSYEQYF. V and J are TRBV5-1 and TRBJ2-7; possibly TRBD2 for D (5 bases). The V end was cut by 0 bases, the J end by 0 bases, with 10 bases between. From germline, CDR1 is SGHRS and CDR2 YFSETQ. The CDR3 covers 15 residues.

This clonotype was observed a single time. This chain uses TRBV4-2 with TRBJ1-1, with D hard to call. This CDR3 region has 16 residues. Germline V lookup: CDR1 LGHNA, CDR2 YNFKEQ. V was pared by 3 bases and J by 3 bases, with 17 bases between. Here the CDR3 reads CASSHDPMGSYTEAFF. The DNA of the CDR3 is TGTGCCAGCAGCCATGACCCCATGGGGTCCTACACTGAAGCTTTCTTT.

This clonotype was found a few times. The rearrangement links TRBV7-2 to TRBJ2-3; TRBD1 matches at 8 bases. This CDR3 has 15 residues. The germline gives CDR1 SGHTA, CDR2 FQGNSA. V lost 5 bases to trimming and J lost 6 bases; unmatched junction nucleotides: 10. As DNA, the CDR3 is TGTGCCAGCAGCAATCGACAGGGGTGGTACGATACGCAGTATTTT. Amino acid sequence: CASSNRQGWYDTQYF.

V gene TRBV29-1 combines with J gene TRBJ2-1; D remains ambiguous. Trimming pared 5 bases from V and 0 bases from J, leaving 11 bases between. CDR3 size: 14 residues. Germline assignment: CDR1 SQVTM and CDR2 ANQGSEA. CDR3 amino acids: CSVSQASSYNEQFF. CDR3 bases: TGCAGCGTTAGTCAGGCAAGCTCCTACAATGAGCAGTTCTTC.

This clonotype was counted between two and nine times. The CDR3 coding sequence is TGTGCCAGCAGTTTTTATTTTGCCAGGACGCGCTACGAGCAGTACTTC. This sequence encodes CASSFYFARTRYEQYF. The chain uses TRBV28 and TRBJ2-7; D not certain. In germline, CDR1 is MDHEN, CDR2 SYDVKM. V lost 3 bases and J 3 bases, leaving 18 bases between the germline ends. The CDR3 sequence is 16 residues long.

The J gene is TRBJ2-1, the V gene TRBV5-1; 9 bases fit TRBD2. Germline trimming cut 4 bases from V and 5 bases from J; bases unmatched to any gene: 10. The CDR3 is 16 amino acids. The V gene's germline CDR1 is SGHRS and CDR2 YFSETQ. The CDR3 is CASSPHPGLANNEQFF. In nucleotides, the CDR3 is TGCGCCAGCAGCCCACACCCGGGACTAGCTAACAATGAGCAGTTCTTC.

The sample holds one count of this clonotype. The rearrangement links TRBV27 to TRBJ2-7; the match to TRBD2 covers 9 bases. With 3 bases clipped from V and 3 bases from J, the junction kept 6 bases outside the gene matches. The CDR3 loop spans 15 amino acids. The germline CDR1 and CDR2 sequences are MNHEY and SMNVEV (reference sequence). DNA of the CDR3: TGTGCCAGCAGTTTCAGCGCGGGAGGGTACTACGAGCAGTACTTC. This gives the protein CASSFSAGGYYEQYF.

As DNA, the CDR3 is TGCGCCAGCAGCTTGGATCACAGATACGCGTATTTT. Its translation is CASSLDHRYAYF. This chain connects TRBV5-1 to TRBJ2-3; D remains ambiguous. Germline V gene lookup returns CDR1 SGHRS and CDR2 YFSETQ. CDR3 size: 12 residues. With 0 bases removed from V and 14 bases from J, the gap between germline ends came to 13 bases.

This clonotype has only a few counts. A junction end diverges from the germline sequence, so it may reflect a read error. The gene calls are TRBV20-1 and TRBJ1-4, with D unresolved. The CDR3 length is 13 residues. Germline CDR1 is DFQATT and CDR2 is SNEGSKA (reference sequence). In DNA, the CDR3 is TGCAGTGCGAGAGGGCATCTGGAGGAAAAACTGTTTTTT. Protein product: CSARGHLEEKLFF.

The chain has TRBV20-1 and TRBJ2-1; 9 bases are a match to TRBD2. J was trimmed by 4 bases and V by 2 bases; bases with no gene match: 9. The CDR3 totals 16 residues. The germline V gene has CDR1 DFQATT and CDR2 SNEGSKA (reference sequence). The chain's CDR3 is CSARSPVTSGYNEQFF. The CDR3, as DNA: TGCAGTGCTAGATCTCCGGTGACTAGCGGATACAATGAGCAGTTCTTC.

CDR3 sequence (DNA): TGTGCCAGCAGCTTCGGGTGGATCATGAACACTGAAGCTTTCTTT. It translates to CASSFGWIMNTEAFF. The genes are TRBV7-2 and TRBJ1-1; D is uncertain. CDR3 length: 15 amino acids. Germline V gene sequence: CDR1 SGHTA, CDR2 FQGNSA. V lost 3 bases, J lost 0 bases, and 11 bases lay in between.

This chain uses TRBV5-6 with TRBJ2-7; D remains unclear. The germline CDR1 and CDR2 sequences are SGHDT and YYEEEE. The CDR3 totals 13 residues. The V end lost 2 bases, the J end lost 2 bases, and 8 bases lay between the germline ends. CDR3 nucleotides: TGTGCCAGCAGCTTAAACGAAGCCTACGAGCAGTACTTC. Translated, it gives CASSLNEAYEQYF.

This clonotype was seen more than once but under ten times. This chain's CDR3 is CSASITRGPGKQYF. CDR3 bases: TGCAGTGCTAGTATCACTAGGGGCCCGGGGAAGCAGTACTTC. This chain uses TRBV20-1 with TRBJ2-7; D tentatively reads TRBD1 or TRBD2 (5 bases each). The CDR3 length is 14 residues. Trimming took off 3 bases at V and 8 bases at J, with 20 bases between the two ends. Germline V gene data show CDR1 as DFQATT and CDR2 as SNEGSKA (reference sequence).

J is TRBJ1-5 and V is TRBV20-1, with a tentative D call TRBD1 (5 bases). CDR3 length: 15 residues. Between the trimmed V and J ends, which lost 3 bases and 6 bases, there was a span of 18 bases. Germline V gene data show CDR1 as DFQATT and CDR2 as SNEGSKA (reference sequence). The CDR3 nucleotides read TGCAGTGCTAGCCCCCTCAGGGTTGAGACTCAGCCCCAGCATTTT. It codes for CSASPLRVETQPQHF.

A few counts support this clonotype. This chain uses TRBV7-6 with TRBJ2-7, with D tentatively TRBD2 (5 bases). V lost 3 bases to trimming and J lost 3 bases, with 18 bases between them. Germline V gives CDR1 SGHVS, CDR2 FNYEAQ. The CDR3 is 16 residues long. As DNA, the CDR3 is TGTGCCAGCAGCTTCCTCTCGCCATCTAGCCACTACGAGCAGTACTTC. Its translation is CASSFLSPSSHYEQYF.

Worth noting for this clonotype: A read error may account for a junction end that differs from germline. The chain uses TRBV20-1 and TRBJ2-1, with 12 nucleotides matching TRBD2. This CDR3 has 15 residues. Germline V gene lookup returns CDR1 DFQATT and CDR2 SNEGSKA (reference sequence). The CDR3 DNA reads TGCAGCTCACTGACTAGCGGGAGACCCTACGATGAGCAGTTCTTC. The encoded protein is CSSLTSGRPYDEQFF.

This clonotype was recorded at least ten times. One end of the junction varies from germline; a read error may be responsible. This chain links TRBV5-1 with TRBJ2-1; D is undetermined. Germline assignment: CDR1 SGHRS and CDR2 YFSETQ. The CDR3 length is 15 residues. The CDR3 DNA reads as TGTGCCAGCAGCTCGACATCCGGCTCCTACAATGAGCAGTTCTTC. Its protein is CASSSTSGSYNEQFF.

The V gene is TRBV18, the J gene TRBJ2-7; TRBD1 is a possible D gene (6 bases). The CDR3 loop spans 16 amino acids. V was cut by 2 bases and J by 0 bases, with 14 bases left in between. CDR1 KGHSH and CDR2 LQKENI come from the germline V gene. Here the CDR3 reads CASSPIPGTLSYEQYF. As DNA, the CDR3 is TGTGCCAGCTCACCAATTCCGGGGACACTCTCCTACGAGCAGTACTTC. Looking up the rest from reference TRBV18 and TRBJ2-7 gives the full variable domain: NAGVMQNPRHLVRRRGQEARLRCSPMKGHSHVYWYRQLPEEGLKFMVYLQKENIIDESGMPKERFSAEFPKEGPSILRIQQVVRGDSAAYFCASSPIPGTLSYEQYFGPGTRLTVT.

V is TRBV29-1 and J is TRBJ2-5, with D perhaps TRBD2 (5 bases). CDR3 length: 12 residues. Trimming stripped 7 bases from V and 7 bases from J, with 16 bases between. Per germline, CDR1 SQVTM and CDR2 ANQGSEA. CDR3 coding DNA: TGCAGCGCCCGAGAGGGCCCAGGGACCCAGTACTTC. This translates into CSAREGPGTQYF.

The chain carries TRBV30 and TRBJ1-2; 9 nucleotides align to TRBD1. The CDR3 is made up of 17 amino acids. Germline loops: CDR1 GTSNPN, CDR2 SVGIG (reference sequence). V shed 5 bases, J shed 4 bases, and the junction held 17 bases outside the gene matches. DNA of the CDR3: TGTGCCTGGGGGACCGGGACAGGGATTAGGGGGGGCTATGGCTACACCTTC. It yields the protein CAWGTGTGIRGGYGYTF.

The rearrangement links TRBV3-1 to TRBJ2-1, with D unresolved. Per the germline V gene, CDR1 is LGHDT and CDR2 is YNNKEL (reference sequence). The CDR3 sequence is 14 residues long. The V end lost 1 base, the J end lost 9 bases, and 13 bases lay between the germline ends. CDR3 sequence reads: CASSQAAGRAEQFF. The CDR3 bases are TGTGCCAGCAGCCAAGCGGCTGGAAGGGCTGAGCAGTTCTTC.